This record covers a single T cell receptor beta chain. A junction end diverges from the germline sequence, so it may reflect a read error. Germline CDR1 reads SGHTA; CDR2 reads FQGNSA. The CDR3 runs to 13 residues. The data are from a study of blood T cells in healthy people across ages. The second PCR ran roughly 6 to 11 cycles with a sample-barcoded 5' primer and J-beta primers. A single record per CDR3 protein comes from TCRdb applying MiXCR to the 5' RACE reads. The sample lists around 620,000 distinct CDR3 sequences, about 26% occurring once. V gene TRBV7-2 combines with J gene TRBJ2-5, with 10 bases aligning to TRBD2. The sequenced sample was blood. The TCR was taken from a woman in her 70s in good health. In DNA form, the CDR3 reads TGTGCCAGCAGCTTAACCCTCAGCGGGGGGGAGTTCTTC. Protein: CASSLTLSGGEFF.